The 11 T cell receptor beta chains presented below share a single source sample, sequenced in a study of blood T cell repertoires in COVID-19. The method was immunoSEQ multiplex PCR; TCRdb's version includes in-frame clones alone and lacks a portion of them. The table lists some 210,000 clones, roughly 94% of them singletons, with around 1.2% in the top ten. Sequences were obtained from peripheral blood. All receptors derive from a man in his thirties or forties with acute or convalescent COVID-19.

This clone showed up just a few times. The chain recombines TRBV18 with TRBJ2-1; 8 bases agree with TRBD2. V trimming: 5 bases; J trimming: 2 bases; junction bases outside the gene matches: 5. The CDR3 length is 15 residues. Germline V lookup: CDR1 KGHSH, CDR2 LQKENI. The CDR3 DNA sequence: TGTGCCAGCTCAGATAACGGGGGGGCCTACAATGAGCAGTTCTTC. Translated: CASSDNGGAYNEQFF.

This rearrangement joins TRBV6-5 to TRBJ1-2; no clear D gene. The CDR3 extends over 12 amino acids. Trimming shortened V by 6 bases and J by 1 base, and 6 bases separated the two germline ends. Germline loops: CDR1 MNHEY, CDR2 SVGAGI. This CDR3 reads CASRGSNYGYTF. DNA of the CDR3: TGTGCCAGCAGGGGCAGTAACTATGGCTACACCTTC.

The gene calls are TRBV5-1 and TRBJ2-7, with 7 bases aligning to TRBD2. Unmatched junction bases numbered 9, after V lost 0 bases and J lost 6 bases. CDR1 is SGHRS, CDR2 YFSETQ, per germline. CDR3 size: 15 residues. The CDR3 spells CASSLGASGYGEQYF. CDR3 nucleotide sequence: TGCGCCAGCAGCTTGGGGGCTAGCGGCTATGGCGAGCAGTACTTC.

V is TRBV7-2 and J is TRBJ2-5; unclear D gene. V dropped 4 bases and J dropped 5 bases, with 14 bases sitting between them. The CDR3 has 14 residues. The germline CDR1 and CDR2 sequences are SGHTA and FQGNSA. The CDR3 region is CASSSQNLRETQYF. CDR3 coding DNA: TGTGCCAGCAGCTCCCAAAACCTACGGGAGACCCAGTACTTC.

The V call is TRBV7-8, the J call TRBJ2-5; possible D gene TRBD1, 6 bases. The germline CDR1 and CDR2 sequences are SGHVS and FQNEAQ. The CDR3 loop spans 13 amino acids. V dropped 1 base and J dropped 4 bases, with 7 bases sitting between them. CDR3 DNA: TGTGCCAGCAGCTTAGAAGGGGGAGAGACCCAGTACTTC. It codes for CASSLEGGETQYF. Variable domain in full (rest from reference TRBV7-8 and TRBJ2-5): GAGVSQSPRYKVAKRGQDVALRCDPISGHVSLFWYQQALGQGPEFLTYFQNEAQLDKSGLPSDRFFAERPEGSVSTLKIQRTQQEDSAVYLCASSLEGGETQYFGPGTRLLVL.

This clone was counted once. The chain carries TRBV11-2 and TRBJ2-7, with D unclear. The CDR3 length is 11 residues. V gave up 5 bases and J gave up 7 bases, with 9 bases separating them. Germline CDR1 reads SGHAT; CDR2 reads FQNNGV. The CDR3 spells CASSLTWEQYF. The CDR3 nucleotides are TGTGCCAGCAGCCTGACATGGGAGCAGTACTTC.

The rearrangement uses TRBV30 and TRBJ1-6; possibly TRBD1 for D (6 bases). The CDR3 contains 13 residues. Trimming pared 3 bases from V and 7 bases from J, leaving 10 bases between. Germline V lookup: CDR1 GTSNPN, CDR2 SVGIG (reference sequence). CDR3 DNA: TGTGCCTGGAGCCGAGGACAGAATTCACCCCTCCACTTT. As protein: CAWSRGQNSPLHF.

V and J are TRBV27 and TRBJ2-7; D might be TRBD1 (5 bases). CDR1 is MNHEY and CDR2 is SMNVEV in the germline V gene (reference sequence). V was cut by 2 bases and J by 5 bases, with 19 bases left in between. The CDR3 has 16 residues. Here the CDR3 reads CASSLGWETGPHEQYF. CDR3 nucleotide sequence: TGTGCCAGCAGTTTAGGGTGGGAAACAGGTCCCCACGAGCAGTACTTC.

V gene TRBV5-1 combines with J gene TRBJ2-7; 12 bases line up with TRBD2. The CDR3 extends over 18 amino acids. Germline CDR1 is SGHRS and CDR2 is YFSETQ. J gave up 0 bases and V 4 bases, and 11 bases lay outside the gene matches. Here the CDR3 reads CASSPGGLAGGPSYEQYF. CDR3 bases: TGCGCCAGCAGCCCCGGAGGGCTAGCGGGGGGGCCCTCCTACGAGCAGTACTTC.

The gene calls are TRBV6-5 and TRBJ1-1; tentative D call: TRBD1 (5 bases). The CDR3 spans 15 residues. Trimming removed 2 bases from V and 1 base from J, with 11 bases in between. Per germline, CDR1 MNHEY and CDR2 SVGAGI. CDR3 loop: CASSYGMGQNTEAFF. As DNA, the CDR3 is TGTGCCAGCAGTTACGGAATGGGGCAGAACACTGAAGCTTTCTTT.

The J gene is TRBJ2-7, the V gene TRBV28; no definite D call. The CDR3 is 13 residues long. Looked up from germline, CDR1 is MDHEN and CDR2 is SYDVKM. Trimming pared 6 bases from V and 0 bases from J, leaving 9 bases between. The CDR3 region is CASRLHSSYEQYF. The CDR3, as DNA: TGTGCCAGCAGGTTACATAGCTCCTACGAGCAGTACTTC.